These 25 T cell receptor beta chains originate from one sample sequenced in a study of blood T cells in healthy people across ages. A second PCR of roughly 6 to 12 cycles used a sample-barcoded 5' primer and a J-beta primer mix. TCRdb re-analysed the 5' RACE reads in MiXCR, keeping a single row per CDR3 protein. The sample consists of around 650,000 distinct CDR3 sequences, 32% of them appearing once. The sequenced sample consisted of blood. All receptors derive from a woman of 80 years or more in good health.

This clonotype showed up many times. V gene TRBV24-1 combines with J gene TRBJ2-3, with D possibly matching TRBD2 (6 bases). There are 17 residues in the CDR3. V lost 5 bases and J 2 bases, leaving 19 bases between the germline ends. Germline loops: CDR1 KGHDR, CDR2 SFDVKD. CDR3: CATSAGAFNSNTDTQYF. Here the CDR3 DNA reads TGTGCCACCAGTGCGGGAGCCTTCAATTCCAACACAGATACGCAGTATTTT.

In nucleotides, the CDR3 is TGTGCCAGCAGTTTCCTTGGGCCGCGTTACAATGAGCAGTACTTC. It codes for CASSFLGPRYNEQYF. The chain has TRBV27 and TRBJ2-7; no firm D call. Trimming removed 3 bases from V and 7 bases from J, with 19 bases in between. The CDR3 extends over 15 amino acids. In germline, CDR1 is MNHEY, CDR2 SMNVEV (reference sequence).

This clonotype was seen many times. V usage is TRBV4-1 and J usage is TRBJ2-7; D possibly matches TRBD1 or TRBD2 (5 bases each). Looked up from germline, CDR1 is MGHRA and CDR2 is YSYEKL. The ends were cut back, 0 bases at V and 2 bases at J, with 26 bases in the middle. This CDR3 contains 20 residues. The CDR3 nucleotides read TGCGCCAGCAGCCAAGATACGAGTACCTTCAGAGGGGTGCGGGCCTACGAGCAGTACTTC. Translated: CASSQDTSTFRGVRAYEQYF.

The table lists this clonotype with a few counts. An end of the junction differs from the germline gene, which may be a read error. The chain's CDR3 is CARSLEGTANDEQFF. The CDR3 nucleotides are TGTGCCCGCAGCTTAGAGGGGACAGCGAACGATGAGCAGTTCTTT. J is TRBJ2-1 and V is TRBV7-9; TRBD1 matches at 7 bases. Germline V gene sequence: CDR1 SEHNR, CDR2 FQNEAQ (reference sequence). CDR3 length: 15 residues.

In its sample, this clonotype was seen many times. The rearrangement joins TRBV7-9 to TRBJ1-2; TRBD1 might be the D (6 bases). V lost 2 bases, J lost 8 bases, and 12 bases lay in between. From germline, CDR1 is SEHNR and CDR2 FQNEAQ (reference sequence). The CDR3 extends over 13 amino acids. The DNA for the CDR3 is TGTGCCAGCAGCTTATCAGGGGCGCGGGGCTACACCTTC. Translated, it gives CASSLSGARGYTF.

This chain links TRBV10-3 with TRBJ1-2; 7 bases are a match to TRBD1. The CDR3 sequence is 14 residues long. V shed 5 bases and J 3 bases; nucleotides not matched to a gene: 6. The germline CDR1 and CDR2 sequences are ENHRY and SYGVKD. CDR3 DNA sequence: TGTGCCATCAGTTCCACAGGGGCCCACTATGGCTACACCTTC. It is translated as CAISSTGAHYGYTF.

This clonotype has only a few counts. The chain couples TRBV6-5 to TRBJ2-2, with 11 bases lining up with TRBD2. After removal of 2 bases from V and 3 bases from J, the junction contained 2 bases not matched to a gene. Looked up from germline, CDR1 is MNHEY and CDR2 is SVGAGI. This CDR3 is 16 amino acids long. The CDR3, as DNA: TGTGCCAGCAGTTACCTGACTAGCGGGGACACCGGGGAGCTGTTTTTT. Amino acids: CASSYLTSGDTGELFF.

This clonotype was seen ten or more times. The rearrangement uses TRBV10-3 and TRBJ2-3; 10 nucleotides align to TRBD1. V shed 0 bases, J shed 5 bases, and the junction held 5 bases outside the gene matches. The CDR3 contains 16 residues. Germline values: CDR1 ENHRY, CDR2 SYGVKD. In nucleotides, the CDR3 is TGTGCCATCAGTGAGTCACCGGGACAGGGGAGAGATACGCAGTATTTT. Amino acid sequence: CAISESPGQGRDTQYF.

About this clonotype itself: A read error may explain this, as a much larger clone is one base away. The rearrangement uses TRBV6-5 and TRBJ2-7; 7 positions agree with TRBD1. The CDR3 sequence is 14 residues long. Trimming cost V 7 bases and J 3 bases; bases outside gene matches: 9. Looked up from germline, CDR1 is MNHEY and CDR2 is SVGAGI. DNA of the CDR3: TGTGCCAGCAACAACAGGGGTTTACACTACGAGCAGTACTTC. As protein: CASNNRGLHYEQYF.

This clonotype was observed many times. V and J are TRBV11-1 and TRBJ2-3; 8 nucleotides agree with TRBD2. The CDR3 is 16 amino acids. V lost 3 bases to trimming and J lost 0 bases; unmatched junction nucleotides: 5. CDR1 is SGHAT and CDR2 is FQDESV in the germline V gene (reference sequence). The CDR3: CASSFSGGTSTDTQYF. CDR3 nucleotides: TGTGCCAGCAGCTTCAGCGGGGGCACTAGCACAGATACGCAGTATTTT.

V gene TRBV6-1 combines with J gene TRBJ2-6, with a tentative D call TRBD1 (6 bases). Germline CDR1 MNHNS, CDR2 SASEGT. V was trimmed by 2 bases and J by 2 bases, leaving 10 bases between them. The CDR3 covers 16 residues. The CDR3 DNA reads TGTGCCAGCAGTGAACCCAGGGGAGCTGGGGCCAACGTCCTGACTTTC. It is translated as CASSEPRGAGANVLTF.

This clonotype was found many times. The J gene is TRBJ2-7, the V gene TRBV6-5, with no clear D. Looked up from germline, CDR1 is MNHEY and CDR2 is SVGAGI. The CDR3 totals 14 residues. Deletions cut 0 bases from V and 2 bases from J, with 8 bases between. The CDR3 loop is CASSYSWQTYEQYF. In nucleotides, the CDR3 is TGTGCCAGCAGTTACTCGTGGCAGACCTACGAGCAGTACTTC.

This clonotype was seen more than once but under ten times. This chain links TRBV7-2 with TRBJ1-1; 11 bases agree with TRBD1. Germline V CDR1 and CDR2: SGHTA, FQGNSA. CDR3 length: 15 amino acids. Trimming at V came to 5 bases and at J to 1 base, leaving 3 bases not matched to a gene. The CDR3 protein is CASSGQGAPNTEAFF. The CDR3 DNA reads TGTGCCAGCAGCGGACAGGGGGCCCCGAACACTGAAGCTTTCTTT.

This clonotype was seen many times. The chain is built from TRBV2 and TRBJ2-3, with 7 nucleotides matching TRBD2. Germline loops: CDR1 SNHLY, CDR2 FYNNEI. The CDR3 covers 16 residues. Trimming at V came to 4 bases and at J to 1 base, leaving 8 bases not matched to a gene. CDR3 nucleotide sequence: TGTGCCAGCAGTGTAGACGGGGGGAGGGGCACAGATACGCAGTATTTT. It codes for CASSVDGGRGTDTQYF.

This CDR3 is CASRFGGAQPQHF. Written as DNA, the CDR3 is TGTGCCAGCAGGTTCGGGGGCGCACAGCCCCAGCATTTT. This chain joins TRBV28 and TRBJ1-5, with D possibly TRBD1 on 6 matching bases. Trimming removed 6 bases from V and 7 bases from J, with 13 bases in between. The CDR3 totals 13 residues. Germline CDR1 MDHEN, CDR2 SYDVKM.

This clonotype has at least ten counts. The chain combines TRBV27 with TRBJ2-1, with TRBD1 identical over 9 bases. The CDR3 runs to 17 residues. The trim removed 2 bases at V and 3 bases at J, leaving 8 bases unmatched. CDR1 is MNHEY, CDR2 SMNVEV, per germline (reference sequence). The CDR3 coding sequence is TGTGCCAGCAGTTTAAGGACTCCGGGACAGGGCTACAATGAGCAGTTCTTC. This translates into CASSLRTPGQGYNEQFF.

This clonotype was found many times. The V call is TRBV20-1, the J call TRBJ2-3; 9 bases match TRBD1. The CDR3 has 15 residues. The junction had 5 bases not matched to a gene; V was cut back by 3 bases and J by 1 base. Per germline, CDR1 DFQATT and CDR2 SNEGSKA (reference sequence). CDR3 nucleotides: TGCAGTGCTAGGGAGGGACAGGGCGGCACAGATACGCAGTATTTT. Translating it yields CSAREGQGGTDTQYF.

This clonotype is a singleton in its sample. The chain uses TRBV20-1 and TRBJ2-7, with TRBD1 matching 9 bases. With the DNA end fitting TRBJ2-5 better, the J assignment may be wrong. Looked up from germline, CDR1 is DFQATT and CDR2 is SNEGSKA (reference sequence). The CDR3 length is 15 residues. CDR3 amino acids: CSARAGTGRAETQYF. As DNA, the CDR3 is TGCAGTGCTAGAGCGGGGACAGGGAGGGCAGAGACCCAGTACTTC.

The gene calls are TRBV5-1 and TRBJ2-4, with 11 bases fitting TRBD1. Germline loops: CDR1 SGHRS, CDR2 YFSETQ. This CDR3 has 14 amino acids. V was pared by 4 bases and J by 8 bases, with 5 bases of the junction left unmatched. The CDR3 protein is CASSPGQGVHIQYF. In nucleotides, the CDR3 is TGCGCCAGCAGCCCGGGACAGGGGGTACACATTCAGTACTTC.

The chain employs TRBV5-1 and TRBJ2-1; possibly TRBD1 or TRBD2 for D (5 bases each). V was pared by 0 bases and J by 9 bases, with 16 bases between. The CDR3 length is 15 residues. In germline, CDR1 is SGHRS, CDR2 YFSETQ. DNA for the CDR3: TGCGCCAGCAGCTTGGCCGGGGCCCTATTGTCTGAGCAGTTCTTC. Translation: CASSLAGALLSEQFF.

There are many counts of this clonotype. The rearrangement uses TRBV5-1 and TRBJ2-3; D perhaps matches TRBD1 (6 bases). Trimming took off 3 bases at V and 0 bases at J, with 11 bases between the two ends. Germline assignment: CDR1 SGHRS and CDR2 YFSETQ. The CDR3 is 15 residues long. CDR3 protein: CASSWSGVSTDTQYF. Here the CDR3 DNA reads TGCGCCAGCAGCTGGTCAGGGGTCAGCACAGATACGCAGTATTTT.

There are many counts of this clonotype. The rearrangement joins TRBV27 to TRBJ2-1, with 7 bases that match TRBD1. The CDR3 sequence is 15 residues long. The V segment lost 5 bases and the J segment 7 bases; nucleotides outside the gene matches: 11. CDR1 and CDR2 from the germline V gene are MNHEY and SMNVEV (reference sequence). The CDR3 DNA is TGTGCCAGCAGTCCTTCCCCGGACAGGAGAAATGAGCAGTTCTTC. It is translated as CASSPSPDRRNEQFF.

This clonotype came up many times. The genes are TRBV10-3 and TRBJ1-6; D is possibly TRBD1 (5 bases). The CDR3 is 14 residues long. V was cut by 6 bases and J by 6 bases, with 12 bases left in between. Germline-derived CDR1 and CDR2 are ENHRY and SYGVKD. This chain's CDR3 is CAISPQGANSPLHF. In nucleotides, the CDR3 is TGTGCCATCAGCCCCCAGGGAGCTAATTCACCCCTCCACTTT.

The chain is built from TRBV6-5 and TRBJ2-2; no firm D call. The V and J ends lost 4 bases and 6 bases respectively, with 12 bases between them. CDR3 length: 14 amino acids. Looked up from germline, CDR1 is MNHEY and CDR2 is SVGAGI. This CDR3 reads CASSSPAVPGELFF. The DNA for the CDR3 is TGTGCCAGCAGTTCCCCCGCGGTTCCCGGGGAGCTGTTTTTT.

The V gene is TRBV12-3 or TRBV12-4, the J gene TRBJ1-3; D is unresolved. V was trimmed by 3 bases and J by 2 bases, leaving 5 bases between them. This CDR3 spans 13 amino acids. The CDR3 DNA sequence: TGTGCCAGCAGTTTTTTCGCTGGAAACACCATATATTTT. Residues: CASSFFAGNTIYF.